These 13 T cell receptor beta chains came from one sample sequenced in a study of blood T cell repertoires in COVID-19. Assay used: immunoSEQ multiplex PCR; TCRdb lists only in-frame clones, some missing. This table has approximately 200,000 clones, roughly 84% appearing once. Sequencing was done on a sample of peripheral blood. These receptors all stem from a man in his forties or fifties who had recovered from COVID-19.

The chain employs TRBV3-1 (or the pseudogene TRBV3-2) and TRBJ2-1; TRBD2 aligns across 7 bases. Germline V gene lookup returns CDR1 LGHDT and CDR2 YNNKEL (reference sequence). V lost 4 bases to trimming and J lost 7 bases; unmatched junction nucleotides: 13. The CDR3 is made up of 16 amino acids. The CDR3 DNA sequence: TGTGCCAGCAGCCTAAGCGGGATGGGGGTTGGGAATGAGCAGTTCTTC. This codes for CASSLSGMGVGNEQFF.

This chain joins TRBV15 and TRBJ1-1; no definite D call. Trimming took 5 bases from V and 6 from J, leaving 16 bases between them. CDR3 size: 14 residues. Germline assignment: CDR1 LNHNV and CDR2 YYDKDF (reference sequence). In nucleotides, the CDR3 is TGTGCCACCAGCCCCCGAGCGGGGTTCCCTGAAGCTTTCTTT. Translating gives CATSPRAGFPEAFF.

This sequence joins TRBV5-6 and TRBJ1-2, with D unclear. V shed 4 bases and J shed 5 bases, with 12 bases lying between them. The CDR3 is made up of 13 amino acids. Germline-derived CDR1 and CDR2 are SGHDT and YYEEEE. This chain's CDR3 is CASSRGDGYGYTF. The CDR3 DNA reads TGTGCCAGCAGCCGCGGGGATGGGTATGGCTACACCTTC.

The DNA of the CDR3 is TGTGCCAGCAGCTTGGGGGCTACCCTCTACGAGCAGTACTTC. Translating it yields CASSLGATLYEQYF. V is TRBV5-6 and J is TRBJ2-7; D is undetermined. The V gene lost 0 bases and the J gene lost 3 bases, with 10 bases spanning the gap. CDR1 and CDR2 from the germline V gene are SGHDT and YYEEEE. The CDR3 extends over 14 amino acids.

The V call is TRBV27, the J call TRBJ1-1; D is possibly TRBD1 (6 bases). Trimming left V 6 bases short and J 7 bases short, with 15 bases between. This CDR3 comprises 13 residues. CDR1 is MNHEY, CDR2 SMNVEV, per germline (reference sequence). The CDR3 reads CASRRGRGNEAFF. CDR3 sequence (DNA): TGTGCCAGCAGGAGGGGGAGAGGGAATGAAGCTTTCTTT.

The CDR3 here is CATSRVGRENIQYF. The CDR3 region has the DNA TGTGCCACCAGCAGAGTTGGGCGGGAAAACATTCAGTACTTC. The genes are TRBV15 and TRBJ2-4; tentatively, D is TRBD2 (5 bases). This CDR3 is 14 amino acids long. The ends were cut back, 1 base at V and 5 bases at J, with 9 bases in the middle. Germline values: CDR1 LNHNV, CDR2 YYDKDF (reference sequence).

This clone appeared a few times. J is TRBJ2-2 and V is TRBV2; no firm D call. Trimming took off 7 bases at V and 2 bases at J, with 11 bases between the two ends. This CDR3 comprises 14 residues. CDR1 and CDR2 (germline): SNHLY, FYNNEI. The CDR3 protein is CASTLETNTGELFF. The CDR3, as DNA: TGTGCCAGCACCCTCGAGACAAACACCGGGGAGCTGTTTTTT.

The J gene is TRBJ2-7, the V gene TRBV27; TRBD1 agrees at 9 bases. The V and J ends lost 2 bases and 2 bases, in that order; junction bases with no gene match: 1. This CDR3 is built from 14 residues. Germline CDR1 and CDR2: MNHEY and SMNVEV (reference sequence). The CDR3 sequence: CASSLRTGAYEQYF. The CDR3 coding sequence is TGTGCCAGCAGTTTACGGACAGGGGCCTACGAGCAGTACTTC.

V gene TRBV9 combines with J gene TRBJ2-5, with D uncertain. CDR1 is SGDLS, CDR2 YYNGEE, per germline. V was clipped by 4 bases and J by 4 bases, with 8 bases between them. This CDR3 contains 12 residues. The CDR3 region is CASSRDGETQYF. The CDR3 region has the DNA TGTGCCAGCAGCAGAGATGGAGAGACCCAGTACTTC.

About this clone itself: Other DNA sequences in the same sample also yield this CDR3. This chain connects TRBV6-5 to TRBJ2-7; D may be TRBD1 (7 bases). The CDR3 loop spans 15 amino acids. Germline CDR1 and CDR2: MNHEY and SVGAGI. V lost 6 bases, J lost 3 bases, and 18 bases lay in between. CDR3 sequence (DNA): TGTGCCAGCAGCCTCCTCGCAGGGGGGAGCTACGAGCAGTACTTC. It codes for CASSLLAGGSYEQYF.

J is TRBJ2-7 and V is TRBV10-3, with a tentative D call TRBD2 (5 bases). Germline V lookup: CDR1 ENHRY, CDR2 SYGVKD. The CDR3 spans 14 residues. V lost 0 bases and J 3 bases, leaving 9 bases between the germline ends. The CDR3, as DNA: TGTGCCATCAGTGAGTCCCGGGGAAACTACGAGCAGTACTTC. It is translated as CAISESRGNYEQYF.

The chain is built from TRBV3-1 (or the pseudogene TRBV3-2) and TRBJ1-5; 8 nucleotides align to TRBD1. From germline, CDR1 is LGHDT and CDR2 YNNKEL (reference sequence). The V segment lost 3 bases and the J segment 3 bases; nucleotides outside the gene matches: 1. CDR3 length equals 14 residues. Written as DNA, the CDR3 is TGTGCCAGCAGCCAGGGACAGGACAATCAGCCCCAGCATTTT. Translation: CASSQGQDNQPQHF.

This clone was recorded only once. The rearrangement links TRBV5-1 to TRBJ2-3, with 8 nucleotides matching TRBD2. With V trimmed by 3 bases and J by 0 bases, 6 bases remained unmatched. The CDR3 consists of 16 residues. In germline, CDR1 is SGHRS, CDR2 YFSETQ. The CDR3 region is CASSWSGLGSTDTQYF. The CDR3 bases are TGCGCCAGCAGCTGGTCGGGACTAGGGAGCACAGATACGCAGTATTTT.